The next 8 T cell receptor beta chains were all read from a single sample in a study of T cell repertoires in cytomegalovirus infection. In TCRdb, the reads were re-called with MiXCR into one record per CDR3 protein. This sample has 480,000 or so distinct CDR3 sequences, with 11% found just once. The sequenced sample was PBMCs. The receptors stem from a human donor in good health (CMV status not recorded). Some clones in this sample may be carry-over from other donors' samples.

This clonotype has at least ten counts. V and J are TRBV27 and TRBJ2-1, with D tentatively TRBD1 (5 bases). The V end was cut by 3 bases, the J end by 9 bases, with 12 bases between. Germline V CDR1 and CDR2: MNHEY, SMNVEV (reference sequence). The CDR3 has 13 residues. In DNA, the CDR3 is TGTGCCAGCAGTTTCCCAGGGAAAGGTGAGCAGTTCTTC. As protein: CASSFPGKGEQFF.

As for this clonotype: One end of the junction varies from germline; a read error may be responsible. This chain uses TRBV9 with TRBJ2-2; TRBD2 matches at 7 bases. CDR3 length: 16 residues. CDR1 and CDR2 from the germline V gene are SGDLS and YYNGEE. The CDR3 nucleotides read TGTGCCAGCAGCGTAACCAGCGGGACCTACACCGGGGGGCTGTTTTTT. It translates to CASSVTSGTYTGGLFF. The variable domain in full, completed from reference TRBV9 and TRBJ2-2, reads DSGVTQTPKHLITATGQRVTLRCSPRSGDLSVYWYQQSLDQGLQFLIQYYNGEERAKGNILERFSAQQFPDLHSELNLSSLELGDSALYFCASSVTSGTYTGGLFFGEGSRLTVL.

Worth noting for this clonotype: A read error may explain this, as a much larger clone is one base away. The chain joins TRBV19 to TRBJ2-5; D might be TRBD1 or TRBD2, each matching 5 bases. Trimming took off 5 bases at V and 9 bases at J, with 16 bases between the two ends. Per germline, CDR1 LNHDA and CDR2 SQIVND (reference sequence). This CDR3 is built from 13 residues. CDR3 nucleotides: TGTGCCAGTAGTTCCCGGGACCCAAGGGCCCAGTACTTC. Protein product: CASSSRDPRAQYF.

The table lists this clonotype with many counts. The chain has TRBV7-3 and TRBJ2-1, with 8 nucleotides matching TRBD2. The CDR3 is made up of 13 amino acids. V dropped 2 bases and J dropped 9; count of bases not matched to a gene: 3. CDR1 is SGHTA and CDR2 is FQGTGA in the germline V gene. CDR3 loop: CASSLERGREQFF. In DNA, the CDR3 is TGTGCCAGCAGCTTAGAGCGGGGGCGTGAGCAGTTCTTC.

This clonotype turned up a few times. The rearrangement uses TRBV12-5 and TRBJ2-7; tentatively, D is TRBD1 or TRBD2 (6 bases each). V lost 5 bases to trimming and J lost 2 bases, with 22 bases between them. CDR1 is LGHNT and CDR2 is FRNRAP in the germline V gene. The CDR3 sequence is 17 residues long. As DNA, the CDR3 is TGTGCTAGTGGTCGGAGGGGGGTAGGGGATAAGGCCTACGAGCAGTACTTC. Translating gives CASGRRGVGDKAYEQYF.

This clonotype was counted only a few times. The rearrangement joins TRBV10-3 to TRBJ1-1; tentative D call: TRBD1 (5 bases). The CDR3 has 12 residues. Trimming pared 7 bases from V and 3 bases from J, leaving 9 bases between. CDR1 and CDR2 from the germline V gene are ENHRY and SYGVKD. The CDR3 sequence: CAIKVGDTEAFF. For the CDR3, the DNA is TGTGCCATCAAGGTAGGGGACACTGAAGCTTTCTTT.

A word on this clonotype: A much bigger clone sits one base away, suggesting this may be a read error. This chain joins TRBV7-9 and TRBJ2-5, with D possibly matching TRBD2 (7 bases). The V gene's germline CDR1 is SEHNR and CDR2 FQNEAQ (reference sequence). Trimming took off 5 bases at V and 1 base at J, with 17 bases between the two ends. The CDR3 has 16 residues. CDR3 in amino acids: CASSPQGRGPQETQYF. CDR3 coding DNA: TGTGCCAGCAGCCCCCAAGGGCGGGGGCCCCAAGAGACCCAGTACTTC.

This clonotype was observed a single time. V gene TRBV9 combines with J gene TRBJ2-7; TRBD2 might be the D (6 bases). CDR3 length: 16 amino acids. Germline CDR1 reads SGDLS; CDR2 reads YYNGEE. The V and J ends lost 3 bases and 4 bases respectively, with 20 bases between them. The CDR3 protein is CASSASTQGGFYEQYF. In nucleotides, the CDR3 is TGTGCCAGCAGCGCATCAACCCAGGGAGGTTTTTACGAGCAGTACTTC.